This T cell receptor (beta chain) was documented in a study of cytomegalovirus exposure and HLA in healthy donors. General study points: In vitro, three CMV-associated chains proved specific for CMV antigens. Associated with cytomegalovirus, according to the listing, were 164 TCR beta chains. Most TCR sequences showed up rarely, but some public TCRs showed up in many donors.

As to this clone: Its cognate antigen is unknown.

The donors were in the approximately 110-subject validation cohort; that cohort was separate from the approximately 700-subject first cohort. Method: immunoSEQ multiplex PCR; TCRdb's copy keeps in-frame clones and lacks some. The repertoire holds roughly 52,000 clones, with 88% as singletons. Unmatched junction bases numbered 7, after V lost 7 bases and J lost 4 bases. Germline-derived CDR1 and CDR2 are MDHEN and SYDVKM. The CDR3 has 15 amino acids. V is TRBV28 and J is TRBJ2-2; 9 bases align to TRBD1. This receptor was identified in a woman between 25 and 40 years old in good health and CMV-seronegative. The material sequenced was PBMCs. The CDR3 sequence is CASTSDRGFTGELFF. As DNA, the CDR3 is TGTGCCAGCACCTCGGACAGGGGATTCACCGGGGAGCTGTTTTTT.